The 30 T cell receptor beta chains listed next were all sequenced from one sample in a study of blood T cell repertoires in COVID-19. Using immunoSEQ multiplex PCR, the repertoire was profiled, and TCRdb retains in-frame clones only, with some absent. The table lists approximately 110,000 clones, about 76% of them singletons. Sample: peripheral blood. These receptors originate from a woman in her 70s with acute or convalescent COVID-19.

The chain links TRBV28 to TRBJ1-2; possibly TRBD1 for D (5 bases). Trimming removed 3 bases at V and 4 bases at J, with 9 bases between. Germline CDR1 is MDHEN and CDR2 is SYDVKM. CDR3 length equals 13 residues. CDR3 sequence reads: CASSFGGSYGYTF. The CDR3 DNA reads as TGTGCCAGCAGTTTCGGGGGGTCCTATGGCTACACCTTC.

The J gene is TRBJ1-2, the V gene TRBV5-4; 9 bases fit TRBD1. This CDR3 comprises 13 residues. Germline V gene lookup returns CDR1 SGHNT and CDR2 YYREEE (reference sequence). The V segment lost 4 bases and the J segment 7 bases; nucleotides outside the gene matches: 5. The CDR3 nucleotides read TGTGCCAGCAGCAACTACAGGGGGCGTGGCTACACCTTC. It codes for CASSNYRGRGYTF.

This clone was counted at least ten times. In DNA, the CDR3 is TGTGCCAGCTCACCAGTAGAACAGGGGGCCTCTGGGGCCAACGTCCTGACTTTC. As protein: CASSPVEQGASGANVLTF. V is TRBV18 and J is TRBJ2-6; TRBD1 aligns across 9 bases. Germline V gene sequence: CDR1 KGHSH, CDR2 LQKENI. The length of the CDR3 is 18 residues. The trim removed 2 bases at V and 0 bases at J, leaving 5 bases unmatched.

CDR3: CASSSGQGGFTDTQYF. Here the CDR3 DNA reads TGCGCCAGCAGCAGCGGACAGGGGGGATTCACAGATACGCAGTATTTT. The chain links TRBV5-1 to TRBJ2-3; 10 bases match TRBD1. With V trimmed by 4 bases and J by 2 bases, 7 bases remained unmatched. This CDR3 is built from 16 residues. Germline CDR1 reads SGHRS; CDR2 reads YFSETQ.

A single count supports this clone. J is TRBJ2-1 and V is TRBV5-1; TRBD2 might be the D (7 bases). V lost 0 bases and J 5 bases, leaving 12 bases between the germline ends. The germline gives CDR1 SGHRS, CDR2 YFSETQ. The CDR3 covers 15 residues. The CDR3 DNA reads as TGCGCCAGCAGCTTGGTCGGGGGGACAAACAATGAGCAGTTCTTC. Protein product: CASSLVGGTNNEQFF.

The chain employs TRBV5-1 and TRBJ1-3; TRBD1 matches at 8 bases. Germline CDR1 and CDR2: SGHRS and YFSETQ. The CDR3 has 16 residues. The V gene end was trimmed by 4 bases and the J gene end by 0 bases; junction bases not matched to a gene: 6. The CDR3 DNA reads as TGCGCCAGCAGCCCAGAAGGGACAGGCTCTGGAAACACCATATATTTT. As protein: CASSPEGTGSGNTIYF.

The CDR3, as DNA: TGTGCCAGCACCGTGGATGGCAGGGGAGCCCCTGAAGCTTTCTTT. This translates into CASTVDGRGAPEAFF. This sequence joins TRBV7-2 and TRBJ1-1; D might be TRBD1 (6 bases). Trimming took 7 bases from V and 6 from J, leaving 21 bases between them. In germline, CDR1 is SGHTA, CDR2 FQGNSA. CDR3 length: 15 residues. Drawing the rest from reference TRBV7-2 and TRBJ1-1, the complete variable domain is GAGVSQSPSNKVTEKGKDVELRCDPISGHTALYWYRQSLGQGLEFLIYFQGNSAPDKSGLPSDRFSAERTGGSVSTLTIQRTQQEDSAVYLCASTVDGRGAPEAFFGQGTRLTVV.

This chain links TRBV5-1 with TRBJ2-3; 9 bases are a match to TRBD2. The CDR3 is made up of 17 amino acids. The V and J ends lost 1 base and 3 bases, in that order; junction bases with no gene match: 9. Germline CDR1 reads SGHRS; CDR2 reads YFSETQ. The CDR3 DNA follows: TGCGCCAGCAGCTTGACCCTCGGTAGCGGGGGAACAGATACGCAGTATTTT. Its translation is CASSLTLGSGGTDTQYF.

This clone appeared many times. V usage is TRBV10-3 and J usage is TRBJ2-3; TRBD2 matches at 8 bases. Trimming removed 6 bases from V and 0 bases from J; junction bases left unmatched: 2. Germline V gene data show CDR1 as ENHRY and CDR2 as SYGVKD. This CDR3 has 14 residues. The CDR3 loop is CAIRGLGSTDTQYF. The CDR3 nucleotides read TGTGCCATCAGGGGACTAGGGAGCACAGATACGCAGTATTTT.

The rearrangement joins TRBV19 to TRBJ1-2, with D possibly TRBD1 on 6 matching bases. CDR3 length equals 13 residues. Between the trimmed V and J ends, which lost 3 bases and 2 bases, there was a span of 7 bases. Germline CDR1 LNHDA, CDR2 SQIVND (reference sequence). The CDR3 DNA reads TGTGCCAGTAGTATTACAGGGAACTATGGCTACACCTTC. Its protein product is CASSITGNYGYTF.

This clone was found a few times. The V gene is TRBV12-5, the J gene TRBJ1-2; D is uncertain. V lost 4 bases and J lost 1, with 4 bases in between. Germline CDR1 is LGHNT and CDR2 is FRNRAP. The CDR3 is 12 amino acids. CDR3 bases: TGTGCTAGTGGTTACAGTAACTATGGCTACACCTTC. Amino acid sequence: CASGYSNYGYTF.

The V gene is TRBV6-5, the J gene TRBJ2-7; 7 bases align to TRBD1. The ends lost 6 bases at V and 5 bases at J; junction bases unmatched: 10. Germline V CDR1 and CDR2: MNHEY, SVGAGI. CDR3 length: 14 residues. The CDR3 DNA is TGTGCCAGCAGGTTGACAGGGTCGTTCAACGAGCAGTACTTC. This encodes CASRLTGSFNEQYF.

The rearrangement uses TRBV2 and TRBJ1-2, with 7 bases identical to TRBD1. J gave up 6 bases and V 5 bases, and 12 bases lay outside the gene matches. The CDR3 totals 15 residues. Germline V lookup: CDR1 SNHLY, CDR2 FYNNEI. DNA for the CDR3: TGTGCCAGCAGTTCTCAGACAGGGCGAACTGATGGCTACACCTTC. Its protein product is CASSSQTGRTDGYTF.

This clone was observed a single time. The chain has TRBV27 and TRBJ1-2, with TRBD1 matching 8 bases. The CDR3 extends over 15 amino acids. Trimming cost V 3 bases and J 1 base; bases outside gene matches: 4. Per the germline V gene, CDR1 is MNHEY and CDR2 is SMNVEV (reference sequence). In DNA form, the CDR3 reads TGTGCCAGCAGTTTCGGACAGGGTGGTAACTATGGCTACACCTTC. This gives the protein CASSFGQGGNYGYTF.

The chain's CDR3 is CASSLASGGFGETQYF. As DNA, the CDR3 is TGTGCCAGCAGCTTGGCCAGCGGGGGGTTTGGCGAGACCCAGTACTTC. The chain joins TRBV5-6 to TRBJ2-5; 9 nucleotides match TRBD2. Looked up from germline, CDR1 is SGHDT and CDR2 is YYEEEE. V shed 0 bases and J 5 bases; nucleotides not matched to a gene: 8. The CDR3 sequence is 16 residues long.

Comment on this clone: The sample has other DNA sequences that encode this CDR3 too. V usage is TRBV12-3 or TRBV12-4 and J usage is TRBJ1-1; D uncertain. Between the trimmed V and J ends, which lost 1 base and 7 bases, there was a span of 4 bases. This CDR3 contains 11 residues. The DNA of the CDR3 is TGTGCCAGCAGTTTAGGAGGTGAAGCTTTCTTT. Translated, it gives CASSLGGEAFF.

The chain has TRBV19 and TRBJ2-2, with no clear D. CDR1 is LNHDA and CDR2 is SQIVND in the germline V gene (reference sequence). Deletions cut 3 bases from V and 8 bases from J, with 7 bases between. The CDR3 runs to 12 residues. The CDR3 region has the DNA TGTGCCAGTAGTATTACGGTGGGGGAGCTGTTTTTT. Amino acid sequence: CASSITVGELFF.

The chain recombines TRBV7-8 with TRBJ1-2, with TRBD1 matching over 8 bases. J was trimmed by 6 bases and V by 2 bases; bases with no gene match: 2. CDR1 and CDR2 (germline): SGHVS, FQNEAQ. CDR3 length: 13 amino acids. In DNA form, the CDR3 reads TGTGCCAGCAGCTTAAAGGACAGGGATGGCTACACCTTC. Protein sequence: CASSLKDRDGYTF.

This chain connects TRBV21-1 to TRBJ1-2; TRBD1, the table's D call, was not compared with the DNA. TRBV21-1 is a pseudogene segment. The CDR3 consists of 14 residues. This CDR3 is CASSKRGQLYGYTF. CDR3 nucleotides: TGTGCCAGCAGCAAAAGGGGACAGCTCTATGGCTACACCTTC.

The CDR3 loop is CASSLAQGSNYGYTF. CDR3 coding DNA: TGTGCCAGCAGCTTAGCGCAGGGGTCTAACTATGGCTACACCTTC. V is TRBV7-2 and J is TRBJ1-2; possibly TRBD1 for D (6 bases). There are 15 residues in the CDR3. V was clipped by 0 bases and J by 0 bases, with 8 bases between them. From germline, CDR1 is SGHTA and CDR2 FQGNSA. The full variable domain, its missing parts supplied by reference TRBV7-2 and TRBJ1-2, is GAGVSQSPSNKVTEKGKDVELRCDPISGHTALYWYRQSLGQGLEFLIYFQGNSAPDKSGLPSDRFSAERTGGSVSTLTIQRTQQEDSAVYLCASSLAQGSNYGYTFGSGTRLTVV.

This clone showed up many times. The CDR3 nucleotides read TGTGCCTGGGGCCAGGGGGGCGGAAACACCATATATTTT. It yields the protein CAWGQGGGNTIYF. The chain joins TRBV30 to TRBJ1-3; 7 positions agree with TRBD1. The germline V gene has CDR1 GTSNPN and CDR2 SVGIG (reference sequence). V lost 5 bases to trimming and J lost 4 bases; unmatched junction nucleotides: 5. CDR3 length equals 13 residues.

The sample holds a few counts of this clone. The V gene is TRBV3-1 (or the pseudogene TRBV3-2), the J gene TRBJ2-5, with a tentative D call TRBD1 (6 bases). Germline V gene lookup returns CDR1 LGHDT and CDR2 YNNKEL (reference sequence). The CDR3 contains 13 residues. Trimming took 6 bases from V and 3 from J, leaving 11 bases between them. The CDR3 loop is CASRLRQEETQYF. As DNA, the CDR3 is TGTGCCAGCAGACTACGACAGGAAGAGACCCAGTACTTC.

The V call is TRBV30, the J call TRBJ1-5, with 7 bases identical to TRBD1. The CDR3 consists of 13 residues. Trimming cost V 3 bases and J 4 bases; bases outside gene matches: 3. Germline CDR1 is GTSNPN and CDR2 is SVGIG (reference sequence). The CDR3 nucleotides are TGTGCCTGGAGCCGACAGGGAAATCAGCCCCAGCATTTT. The encoded protein is CAWSRQGNQPQHF.

This chain links TRBV20-1 with TRBJ1-1; D is possibly TRBD1 (6 bases). V gave up 3 bases and J gave up 5 bases, with 16 bases separating them. Germline V gene data show CDR1 as DFQATT and CDR2 as SNEGSKA (reference sequence). The CDR3 consists of 14 residues. Here the CDR3 DNA reads TGCAGTGCTAGTACGCCAGGGGCGGGTACTGAAGCTTTCTTT. Translation gives CSASTPGAGTEAFF.

This chain joins TRBV28 and TRBJ1-4, with D perhaps matching TRBD1 (5 bases). Germline CDR1 MDHEN, CDR2 SYDVKM. V was trimmed by 4 bases and J by 8 bases, leaving 14 bases between them. The CDR3 is made up of 14 amino acids. The CDR3 loop is CASSSDRQGEKLFF. CDR3 nucleotide sequence: TGTGCCAGCAGTTCGGACCGCCAGGGCGAAAAACTGTTTTTT. Supplemented by reference TRBV28 and TRBJ1-4, the full variable domain reads DVKVTQSSRYLVKRTGEKVFLECVQDMDHENMFWYRQDPGLGLRLIYFSYDVKMKEKGDIPEGYSVSREKKERFSLILESASTNQTSMYLCASSSDRQGEKLFFGSGTQLSVL.

The chain combines TRBV19 with TRBJ2-7; the match to TRBD1 covers 7 bases. The germline gives CDR1 LNHDA, CDR2 SQIVND (reference sequence). J was trimmed by 5 bases and V by 6 bases; bases with no gene match: 10. The CDR3 has 14 amino acids. The chain's CDR3 is CASRPPGQRDEQYF. As DNA, the CDR3 is TGTGCCAGTAGGCCGCCGGGACAGCGCGACGAGCAGTACTTC. Filled out from reference TRBV19 and TRBJ2-7, the complete variable domain reads DGGITQSPKYLFRKEGQNVTLSCEQNLNHDAMYWYRQDPGQGLRLIYYSQIVNDFQKGDIAEGYSVSREKKESFPLTVTSAQKNPTAFYLCASRPPGQRDEQYFGPGTRLTVT.

The chain combines TRBV10-1 with TRBJ1-1; 7 bases fit TRBD1. The V segment lost 0 bases and the J segment 4 bases; nucleotides outside the gene matches: 8. This CDR3 contains 16 residues. Germline V CDR1 and CDR2: WNHNN, SYGVQD (reference sequence). CDR3 bases: TGCGCCAGCAGTGAGTCGAAGCCAGGGGGTTCCACTGAAGCTTTCTTT. Encoded protein: CASSESKPGGSTEAFF.

This clone was seen just once. The chain combines TRBV11-3 with TRBJ1-1; D ambiguous. Germline V gene data show CDR1 as SGHNT and CDR2 as YENEEA. The CDR3 has 13 amino acids. V lost 1 base and J lost 7, with 10 bases in between. This CDR3 reads CASSLAVGNEAFF. DNA for the CDR3: TGTGCCAGCAGCTTAGCGGTCGGTAATGAAGCTTTCTTT.

The table lists this clone with a count of one. The chain joins TRBV10-2 to TRBJ1-4; D may be TRBD1 (5 bases). CDR3 size: 13 residues. Trimming removed 2 bases at V and 14 bases at J, with 15 bases between. Germline V gene data show CDR1 as WSHSY and CDR2 as SAAADI. CDR3 nucleotides: TGCGCCAGCAGTGAGCCTTATTGGGGACTCCTGTTTTTT. Amino acid sequence: CASSEPYWGLLFF.

The V call is TRBV6-4, the J call TRBJ1-2; D remains ambiguous. Deletions cut 0 bases from V and 4 bases from J, with 9 bases between. Germline lookup yields CDR1 MRHNA and CDR2 SNTAGT. This CDR3 is 14 amino acids long. The CDR3 nucleotides read TGTGCCAGCAGTGACTCTGACGGGGTCTATGGCTACACCTTC. It is translated as CASSDSDGVYGYTF.